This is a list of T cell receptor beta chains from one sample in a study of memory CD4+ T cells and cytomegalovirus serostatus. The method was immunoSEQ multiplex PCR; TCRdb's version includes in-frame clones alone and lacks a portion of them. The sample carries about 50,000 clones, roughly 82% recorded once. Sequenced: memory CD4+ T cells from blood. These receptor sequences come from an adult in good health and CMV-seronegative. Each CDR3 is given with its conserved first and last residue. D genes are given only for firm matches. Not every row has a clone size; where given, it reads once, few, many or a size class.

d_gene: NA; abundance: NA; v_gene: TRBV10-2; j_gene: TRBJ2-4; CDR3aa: CASTELGAVKNIQYF; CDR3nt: TGCGCCAGCACCGAGCTAGGGGCGGTCAAAAACATTCAGTACTTC
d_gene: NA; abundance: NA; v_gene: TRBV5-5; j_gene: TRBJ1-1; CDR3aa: CASSLRAEGTEAFF; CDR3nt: TGTGCCAGCAGCCTTCGAGCCGAGGGCACTGAAGCTTTCTTT
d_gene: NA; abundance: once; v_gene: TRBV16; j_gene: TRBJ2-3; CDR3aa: CASSQITDTQYF; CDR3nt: TGTGCCAGCAGCCAAATTACTGATACGCAGTATTTT
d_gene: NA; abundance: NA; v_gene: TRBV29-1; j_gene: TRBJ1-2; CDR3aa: CSVEATVHGYTF; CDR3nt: TGCAGCGTTGAGGCGACAGTCCATGGCTACACCTTC
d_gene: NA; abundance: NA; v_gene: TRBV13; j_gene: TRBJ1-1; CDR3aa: CASSLPHIGQLNTEAFF; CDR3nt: TGTGCCAGCAGCTTACCTCACATAGGACAGCTGAACACTGAAGCTTTCTTT
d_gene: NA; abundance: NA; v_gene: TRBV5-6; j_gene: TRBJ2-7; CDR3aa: CASSLYGGTQDEQYF; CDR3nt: TGTGCCAGCAGCTTGTACGGCGGGACCCAAGACGAGCAGTACTTC
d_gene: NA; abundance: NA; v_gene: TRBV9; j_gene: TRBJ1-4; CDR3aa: CASSVGWGTNEKLFF; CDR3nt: TGTGCCAGCAGCGTAGGTTGGGGGACTAATGAAAAACTGTTTTTT
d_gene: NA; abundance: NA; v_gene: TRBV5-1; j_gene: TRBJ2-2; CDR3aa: CASSRRDGELFF; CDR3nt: TGCGCCAGCAGTCGGAGGGACGGGGAGCTGTTTTTT
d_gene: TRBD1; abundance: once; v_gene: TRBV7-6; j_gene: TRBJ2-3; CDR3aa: CASSRGQITRDTQYF; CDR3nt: TGTGCCAGCAGCCGGGGACAGATCACAAGAGATACGCAGTATTTT
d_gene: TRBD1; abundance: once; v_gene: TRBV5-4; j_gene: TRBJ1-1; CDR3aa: CASTIPGQGNTEAFF; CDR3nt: TGTGCCAGCACCATTCCGGGACAGGGAAACACTGAAGCTTTCTTT
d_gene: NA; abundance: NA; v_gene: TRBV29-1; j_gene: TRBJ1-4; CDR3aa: CSVREPNEKLFF; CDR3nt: TGCAGCGTTCGGGAACCAAACGAAAAACTGTTTTTT
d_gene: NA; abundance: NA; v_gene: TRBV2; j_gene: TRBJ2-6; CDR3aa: CASSEAGSLSGANVLTF; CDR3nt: TGTGCCAGCAGTGAAGCGGGGAGCCTCTCTGGGGCCAACGTCCTGACTTTC
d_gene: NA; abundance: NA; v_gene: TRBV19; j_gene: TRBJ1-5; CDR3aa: CASSPWDYSNQPQHF; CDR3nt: TGTGCCAGTAGTCCATGGGATTATAGCAATCAGCCCCAGCATTTT
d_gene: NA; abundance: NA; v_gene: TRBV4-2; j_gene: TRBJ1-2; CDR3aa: CASSQVYADLDGYTF; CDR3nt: TGTGCCAGCAGCCAAGTATATGCGGACTTAGATGGCTACACCTTC
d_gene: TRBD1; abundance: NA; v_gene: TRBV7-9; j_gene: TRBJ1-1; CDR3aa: CASSLARWGQGITEAFF; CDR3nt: TGTGCCAGCAGCTTAGCGCGTTGGGGACAGGGCATCACTGAAGCTTTCTTT
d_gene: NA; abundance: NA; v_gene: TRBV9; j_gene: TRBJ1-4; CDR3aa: CASSESWTVNEKLFF; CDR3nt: TGTGCCAGCAGTGAATCGTGGACGGTTAATGAAAAACTGTTTTTT
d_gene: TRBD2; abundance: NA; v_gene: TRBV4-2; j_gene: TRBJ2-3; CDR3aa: CASSHGGGDTDTQYF; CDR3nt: TGTGCCAGCAGCCACGGCGGGGGGGACACAGATACGCAGTATTTT
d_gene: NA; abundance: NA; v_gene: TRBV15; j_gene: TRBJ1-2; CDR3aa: CATSRDLVSGYTF; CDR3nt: TGTGCCACCAGCAGAGACCTGGTCTCTGGCTACACCTTC
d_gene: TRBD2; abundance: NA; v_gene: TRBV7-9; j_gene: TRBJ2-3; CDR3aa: CASSATSGGASDTQYF; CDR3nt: TGTGCCAGCAGCGCTACTAGCGGGGGGGCCTCAGATACGCAGTATTTT
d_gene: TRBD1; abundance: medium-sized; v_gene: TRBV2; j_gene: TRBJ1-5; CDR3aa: CASSRQGQPQHF; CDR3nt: TGTGCCAGCAGTAGACAGGGCCAGCCCCAGCATTTT
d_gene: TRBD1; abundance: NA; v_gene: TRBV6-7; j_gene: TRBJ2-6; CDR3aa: CASHLGQGNGGANVLTF; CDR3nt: TGTGCCAGCCACCTGGGACAGGGGAATGGGGGGGCCAACGTCCTGACTTTC
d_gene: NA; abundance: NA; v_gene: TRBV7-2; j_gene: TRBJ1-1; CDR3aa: CASSLARGVTFF; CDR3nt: TGTGCCAGCAGCTTAGCGCGTGGCGTAACTTTCTTT
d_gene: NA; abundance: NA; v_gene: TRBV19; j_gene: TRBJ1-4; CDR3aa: CASSGYGGRFDEKLFF; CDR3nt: TGTGCCAGTAGTGGGTACGGGGGGCGATTTGATGAAAAACTGTTTTTT
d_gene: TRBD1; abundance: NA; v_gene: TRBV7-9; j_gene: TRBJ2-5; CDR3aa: CASSKDRQETQYF; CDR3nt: TGTGCCAGCAGCAAGGACAGGCAAGAGACCCAGTACTTC
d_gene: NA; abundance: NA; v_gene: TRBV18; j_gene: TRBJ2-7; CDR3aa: CASSPQGRGYEQYF; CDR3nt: TGTGCCAGCTCGCCACAGGGTAGAGGCTACGAGCAGTACTTC
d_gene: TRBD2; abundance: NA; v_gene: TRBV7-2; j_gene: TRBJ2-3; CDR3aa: CASSLRRGGGTDTQYF; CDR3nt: TGTGCCAGCAGCTTACGGCGGGGGGGCGGGACAGATACGCAGTATTTT
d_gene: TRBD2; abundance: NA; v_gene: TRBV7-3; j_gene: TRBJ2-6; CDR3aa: CASSSRAGGPGANVLTF; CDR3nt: TGTGCCAGCAGCTCTAGAGCGGGGGGGCCTGGGGCCAACGTCCTGACTTTC
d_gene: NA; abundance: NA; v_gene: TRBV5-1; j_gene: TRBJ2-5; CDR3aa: CASSRGNTQGETQYF; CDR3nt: TGCGCCAGCAGCCGAGGGAATACTCAAGGAGAGACCCAGTACTTC
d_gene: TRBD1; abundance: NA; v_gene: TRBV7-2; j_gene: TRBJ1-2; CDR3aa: CASRYRDREGYTF; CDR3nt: TGTGCCAGCAGGTACCGGGACAGGGAAGGCTACACCTTC